This T cell receptor beta chain was captured by sequencing in a study of cytomegalovirus exposure and HLA in healthy donors. The study, taken as a whole, reports: The study listed roughly 160 cytomegalovirus-associated TCR beta chains. A later analysis linked a missense DCLRE1C variant to TCR beta V- and J-gene trimming.

The CDR3 loop spans 16 amino acids. Germline V lookup: CDR1 SEHNR, CDR2 FQNEAQ (reference sequence). Amplification used 60 Vbeta primers and 13 Jbeta primers. Only in-frame clones appear in the TCRdb table, and some are missing; sequencing was by immunoSEQ multiplex PCR. The table has about 110,000 clones, about 76% seen once; the top ten hold 6.1%. In regard to this clone: Its target is unknown. One junction end disagrees with the germline gene, perhaps due to a read error.

The chain is built from TRBV7-9 and TRBJ2-1; 8 bases map to TRBD2. The specimen sequenced was PBMCs. The TCR sequence derives from a woman between 50 and 59 years old in good health and CMV-seropositive. The CDR3 bases are TGTTCCAGCAGCGCGCCGGGACTAGTCTCCTACAATGAGCAGTTCTTC. The encoded protein is CSSSAPGLVSYNEQFF.